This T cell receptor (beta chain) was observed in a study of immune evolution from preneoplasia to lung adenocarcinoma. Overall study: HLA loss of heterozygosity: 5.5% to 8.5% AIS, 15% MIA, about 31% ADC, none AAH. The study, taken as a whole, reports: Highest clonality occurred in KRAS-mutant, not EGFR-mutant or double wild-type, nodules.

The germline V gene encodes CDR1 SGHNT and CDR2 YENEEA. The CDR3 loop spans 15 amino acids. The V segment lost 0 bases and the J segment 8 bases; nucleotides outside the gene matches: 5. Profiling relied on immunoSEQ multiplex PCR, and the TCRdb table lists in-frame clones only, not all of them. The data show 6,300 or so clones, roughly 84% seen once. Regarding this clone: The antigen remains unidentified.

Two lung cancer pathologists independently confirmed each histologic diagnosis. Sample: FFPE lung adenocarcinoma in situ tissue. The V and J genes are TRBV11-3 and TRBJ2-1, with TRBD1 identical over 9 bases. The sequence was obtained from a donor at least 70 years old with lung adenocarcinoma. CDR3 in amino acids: CASSLEDRGSDEQFF. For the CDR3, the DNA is TGTGCCAGCAGCTTAGAGGACAGGGGTTCGGATGAGCAGTTCTTC.